This T cell receptor (beta chain) is drawn from a study of blood T cell repertoires in COVID-19. Profiled with immunoSEQ multiplex PCR; TCRdb holds only in-frame clones, not every one. There are about 130,000 clones in the sample; around 86% occur only once, and approximately 5.3% lies in the top ten. This CDR3 region has 15 residues. Trimming removed 5 bases from V and 4 bases from J; junction bases left unmatched: 9. CDR1 is MNHEY, CDR2 SVGAGI, per germline. The TCR was taken from a human donor in a cohort sampled during active COVID-19. This chain links TRBV6-5 with TRBJ2-7; 9 bases agree with TRBD1. The specimen sequenced was peripheral blood. The chain's CDR3 is CASSPFDRGTYEQYF. The CDR3 coding sequence is TGTGCCAGCAGTCCTTTCGACAGGGGGACGTACGAGCAGTACTTC.